The entry that follows covers one TCR beta chain sequence. The antigen remains undetermined. The table came from immunoSEQ multiplex PCR; TCRdb's copy has only in-frame clones and leaves some out. The data contain about 980,000 clones, 60% to 85% of them singletons. This specimen comes from a study of shared clonotypes between healthy human individuals. For the study at large: Used for every donor were three CD4 naive, three CD4 memory, two CD8 naive and one CD8 memory plate.

Trimming removed 4 bases from V and 4 bases from J, with 14 bases in between. Germline CDR1 is WNHNN and CDR2 is SYGVQD (reference sequence). This CDR3 has 15 residues. Study findings and constraints: Estimated clonotype richness was generally higher in naive than memory subsets.

The sample comprised memory CD4+ T cells sorted from blood. The subset here: CD45RA-negative fraction. V usage is TRBV10-1 and J usage is TRBJ1-5, with D maybe TRBD1 (6 bases). The source is a young man in good health. The CDR3 nucleotides read TGCGCCAGCAGTGTAAGTCGGGGGCCAAATCAGCCCCAGCATTTT. Translation gives CASSVSRGPNQPQHF.